This TCR beta chain is drawn from a study of CD8+CD57+ T cells in acquired aplastic anemia. Profiling of TCR beta VDJ combinations and CDR3 sequences used genomic DNA as template. TCRdb redid the calling of the reads with MiXCR, one entry per CDR3 protein. The table lists roughly 80,000 distinct CDR3 sequences, about three quarters of them singletons. The V and J ends lost 3 bases and 0 bases respectively, with 6 bases between them. The germline V gene has CDR1 LNHDA and CDR2 SQIVND (reference sequence). The CDR3 length is 13 residues. Those patients picked for sequencing had displayed CD8+CD57+ cell expansion on flow cytometry.

This TCR was recovered from a human donor with aplastic anemia. The J gene is TRBJ2-7, the V gene TRBV19, with D perhaps matching TRBD2 (5 bases). The specimen was sorted CD4+, CD8+, or CD8+CD57+ T cells (not recorded which) from PBMCs. In DNA form, the CDR3 reads TGTGCCAGTAGTATCCGGGACTCCTACGAGCAGTACTTC. It yields the protein CASSIRDSYEQYF. Complete variable domain (other parts from reference TRBV19 and TRBJ2-7): DGGITQSPKYLFRKEGQNVTLSCEQNLNHDAMYWYRQDPGQGLRLIYYSQIVNDFQKGDIAEGYSVSREKKESFPLTVTSAQKNPTAFYLCASSIRDSYEQYFGPGTRLTVT.